Following are 27 T cell receptor beta chains from one sample sequenced in a study of blood T cell repertoires in COVID-19. The repertoire was sequenced with immunoSEQ multiplex PCR; TCRdb's copy has only in-frame clones and lacks some. In the table there are 60,000 to 80,000 clones, 65% to 85% of which are singletons. Sequencing was performed on peripheral blood. The receptors come from a man between 45 and 60 years old with COVID-19, enrolled during active disease.

This clone was picked up one time. The chain has TRBV30 and TRBJ1-5, with a weak D call TRBD1 (6 bases). V was pared by 0 bases and J by 3 bases, with 12 bases between. The CDR3 totals 15 residues. Germline CDR1 and CDR2: GTSNPN and SVGIG (reference sequence). CDR3 sequence (DNA): TGTGCCTGGAGTGTACTAGGGACACTCAATCAGCCCCAGCATTTT. It yields the protein CAWSVLGTLNQPQHF.

The chain recombines TRBV11-2 with TRBJ2-7, with 10 bases aligning to TRBD2. The ends lost 6 bases at V and 5 bases at J; junction bases unmatched: 10. This CDR3 is built from 15 residues. CDR1 is SGHAT, CDR2 FQNNGV, per germline. The CDR3: CASRAPSGSIDEQYF. CDR3 nucleotides: TGTGCCAGCAGGGCTCCTAGCGGGAGTATCGACGAGCAGTACTTC.

The genes are TRBV5-5 and TRBJ2-4, with 8 bases fitting TRBD2. The ends lost 3 bases at V and 2 bases at J; junction bases unmatched: 13. Looked up from germline, CDR1 is SGHKS and CDR2 is YYEKEE (reference sequence). The CDR3 loop spans 18 amino acids. CDR3 sequence (DNA): TGTGCCAGCAGCTCTGGTGGGCCGGGAGGGTCAACCAAAAACATTCAGTACTTC. It translates to CASSSGGPGGSTKNIQYF.

This clone has a handful of counts. The chain has TRBV9 and TRBJ2-5; 9 nucleotides align to TRBD2. CDR1 SGDLS and CDR2 YYNGEE come from the germline V gene. V lost 2 bases, J lost 5 bases, and 4 bases stayed unmatched. This CDR3 spans 14 amino acids. For the CDR3, the DNA is TGTGCCAGCAGCGTGGGACTAGCCGCGGAGACCCAGTACTTC. Amino acid sequence: CASSVGLAAETQYF.

Only a few counts were recorded for this clone. This chain links TRBV14 with TRBJ1-3; the D is unclear. V lost 4 bases, J lost 1 base, and 11 bases lay in between. From germline, CDR1 is SGHDN and CDR2 FVKESK. The CDR3 is 15 residues long. The CDR3 region is CASSPTVSSGNTIYF. The CDR3 DNA is TGTGCCAGCAGCCCTACGGTATCTTCTGGAAACACCATATATTTT. The full variable domain, with the rest looked up from reference TRBV14 and TRBJ1-3, is EAGVTQFPSHSVIEKGQTVTLRCDPISGHDNLYWYRRVMGKEIKFLLHFVKESKQDESGMPNNRFLAERTGGTYSTLKVQPAELEDSGVYFCASSPTVSSGNTIYFGEGSWLTVV.

This clone was picked up a small number of times. The rearrangement joins TRBV30 to TRBJ1-2, with D tentatively TRBD1 (5 bases). The CDR3 runs 15 residues. The V gene's germline CDR1 is GTSNPN and CDR2 SVGIG (reference sequence). With 2 bases removed from V and 5 bases from J, the gap between germline ends came to 18 bases. CDR3 DNA sequence: TGTGCCTGGAGTCCCCAGGGCAGTCCCCGGTATGGCTACACCTTC. Translating it yields CAWSPQGSPRYGYTF.

V and J are TRBV30 and TRBJ2-3; the D gene is possibly TRBD2 (6 bases). CDR3 length equals 15 residues. Trimming pared 0 bases from V and 6 bases from J, leaving 16 bases between. The germline V gene encodes CDR1 GTSNPN and CDR2 SVGIG (reference sequence). The CDR3 is CAWSVWAGTGDTQYF. The CDR3 coding sequence is TGTGCCTGGAGTGTATGGGCGGGAACGGGCGATACGCAGTATTTT.

CDR3 residues: CASSVGGAETQYF. The CDR3 DNA reads as TGTGCCAGCAGCGTTGGGGGGGCGGAGACCCAGTACTTC. This chain connects TRBV11-2 to TRBJ2-5; possibly TRBD2 for D (7 bases). The CDR3 has 13 amino acids. Between the trimmed V and J ends, which lost 5 bases and 5 bases, there was a span of 12 bases. CDR1 is SGHAT, CDR2 FQNNGV, per germline.

V and J are TRBV15 and TRBJ2-2, with D possibly TRBD1 on 6 matching bases. This CDR3 has 17 residues. CDR1 and CDR2 from the germline V gene are LNHNV and YYDKDF (reference sequence). V was shortened by 1 base and J by 0 bases, with 12 bases between the two germline ends. CDR3 in amino acids: CATSRGMTGANTGELFF. CDR3 coding DNA: TGTGCCACCAGCAGAGGGATGACAGGCGCGAACACCGGGGAGCTGTTTTTT.

The chain uses TRBV27 and TRBJ2-3, with 10 bases identical to TRBD2. The junction had 6 bases not matched to a gene; V was cut back by 5 bases and J by 4 bases. The V gene's germline CDR1 is MNHEY and CDR2 SMNVEV (reference sequence). The CDR3 extends over 15 amino acids. CDR3 nucleotide sequence: TGTGCCAGCAGTGATCCTAGCGGGAGCGCAGATACGCAGTATTTT. It encodes CASSDPSGSADTQYF.

V and J are TRBV7-9 and TRBJ2-3; 9 bases line up with TRBD2. V lost 5 bases and J lost 0; bases outside the gene matches: 9. The germline V gene has CDR1 SEHNR and CDR2 FQNEAQ (reference sequence). This CDR3 is built from 17 residues. CDR3: CASSPRLAALSTDTQYF. CDR3 coding DNA: TGTGCCAGCAGCCCCAGACTAGCGGCGCTGAGCACAGATACGCAGTATTTT.

This chain joins TRBV28 and TRBJ2-1; TRBD1 agrees at 11 bases. The germline gives CDR1 MDHEN, CDR2 SYDVKM. Trimming took 4 bases from V and 8 from J; bases not matched to a gene: 7. CDR3 length equals 15 residues. The CDR3 is CASSSRDRGIDEQFF. The CDR3 nucleotides are TGTGCCAGCAGTTCCCGGGACAGGGGGATCGATGAGCAGTTCTTC.

The V gene is TRBV7-3, the J gene TRBJ2-3; 10 nucleotides align to TRBD2. J was trimmed by 6 bases and V by 6 bases; bases with no gene match: 6. CDR1 SGHTA and CDR2 FQGTGA come from the germline V gene. The CDR3 is made up of 14 amino acids. CDR3 loop: CASSPQREGDTQYF. The CDR3 DNA follows: TGTGCCAGCAGTCCCCAGCGGGAGGGGGATACGCAGTATTTT.

V gene TRBV10-3 combines with J gene TRBJ1-1; possibly TRBD1 for D (6 bases). Germline V gene sequence: CDR1 ENHRY, CDR2 SYGVKD. The CDR3 sequence is 13 residues long. V gave up 4 bases and J gave up 5 bases, with 11 bases separating them. CDR3 in DNA: TGTGCCATCAGTGGGGGGGGCCTGACTGAAGCTTTCTTT. It encodes CAISGGGLTEAFF.

The CDR3 sequence: CASSAETSGGDEQFF. Written as DNA, the CDR3 is TGTGCCAGCAGTGCCGAGACTAGCGGCGGCGATGAGCAGTTCTTC. The chain recombines TRBV6-4 with TRBJ2-1; 9 bases line up with TRBD2. The ends lost 4 bases at V and 8 bases at J; junction bases unmatched: 9. The CDR3 covers 15 residues. CDR1 and CDR2 from the germline V gene are MRHNA and SNTAGT.

The genes are TRBV19 and TRBJ2-1, with D maybe TRBD1 (5 bases). V shed 5 bases and J shed 4 bases, with 15 bases lying between them. Germline assignment: CDR1 LNHDA and CDR2 SQIVND (reference sequence). There are 15 residues in the CDR3. The CDR3 nucleotides are TGTGCCAGTAGTGCGCAGGGTGGGCGTTACAATGAGCAGTTCTTC. Translated: CASSAQGGRYNEQFF.

This chain joins TRBV11-2 and TRBJ2-3; D not certain. The germline V and J ends were trimmed by 2 bases and 4 bases, with 13 bases remaining between them. The CDR3 length is 15 residues. Germline loops: CDR1 SGHAT, CDR2 FQNNGV. The CDR3 sequence: CASSLFSALADTQYF. CDR3 in DNA: TGTGCCAGCAGCTTATTTTCAGCGTTGGCAGATACGCAGTATTTT.

V gene TRBV5-1 combines with J gene TRBJ2-7; 13 positions agree with TRBD2. This CDR3 region has 14 residues. Germline V gene sequence: CDR1 SGHRS, CDR2 YFSETQ. V lost 0 bases, J lost 12 bases, and 6 bases stayed unmatched. The CDR3 reads CASSLETSGRHWYF. The CDR3 bases are TGCGCCAGCAGCTTGGAGACTAGCGGGAGGCACTGGTACTTC.

The chain joins TRBV28 to TRBJ1-5, with a possible D match to TRBD1 (6 bases). Germline V lookup: CDR1 MDHEN, CDR2 SYDVKM. Trimming took 6 bases from V and 6 from J, leaving 15 bases between them. This CDR3 has 14 residues. CDR3 amino acids: CASRRPEQGQPQHF. For the CDR3, the DNA is TGTGCCAGCAGACGACCCGAACAGGGTCAGCCCCAGCATTTT. Full variable domain (outside the CDR3, taken from reference TRBV28 and TRBJ1-5): DVKVTQSSRYLVKRTGEKVFLECVQDMDHENMFWYRQDPGLGLRLIYFSYDVKMKEKGDIPEGYSVSREKKERFSLILESASTNQTSMYLCASRRPEQGQPQHFGDGTRLSIL.

This rearrangement joins TRBV3-1 (or the pseudogene TRBV3-2) to TRBJ2-7, with a weak D call TRBD1 (6 bases). V lost 3 bases and J 4 bases, leaving 13 bases between the germline ends. Germline V gene sequence: CDR1 LGHDT, CDR2 YNNKEL (reference sequence). This CDR3 region has 14 residues. The CDR3 DNA reads TGTGCCAGCAGCCAGTTACAGGGCAATTACGAGCAGTACTTC. Residues: CASSQLQGNYEQYF.

This chain joins TRBV6-4 and TRBJ2-2; D unclear. V was shortened by 1 base and J by 8 bases, with 11 bases between the two germline ends. This CDR3 is 14 amino acids long. Germline CDR1 is MRHNA and CDR2 is SNTAGT. CDR3 sequence: CASSDFPQAGELFF. CDR3 DNA sequence: TGTGCCAGCAGTGACTTCCCTCAGGCTGGGGAGCTGTTTTTT.

Turning to this clone: At the DNA level, this CDR3 is encoded by other sequences in the same sample as well. The chain uses TRBV27 and TRBJ2-5; D is undetermined. V dropped 5 bases and J dropped 2 bases, with 3 bases sitting between them. The V gene's germline CDR1 is MNHEY and CDR2 SMNVEV (reference sequence). The CDR3 covers 11 residues. The CDR3, as DNA: TGTGCCAGCAGTCCTCAAGAGACCCAGTACTTC. Its protein is CASSPQETQYF.

The rearrangement links TRBV9 to TRBJ1-3, with D uncertain. The CDR3 runs to 17 residues. The germline V gene has CDR1 SGDLS and CDR2 YYNGEE. V lost 0 bases, J lost 0 bases, and 13 bases lay in between. CDR3: CASSVGVTLSSGNTIYF. The DNA for the CDR3 is TGTGCCAGCAGCGTAGGTGTCACCCTGAGCTCTGGAAACACCATATATTTT.

The chain couples TRBV28 to TRBJ1-5; D gene ambiguous. Trimming shortened V by 3 bases and J by 1 base, and 10 bases separated the two germline ends. This CDR3 comprises 15 residues. In germline, CDR1 is MDHEN, CDR2 SYDVKM. CDR3 region: CASSFWEGSNQPQHF. The CDR3 DNA follows: TGTGCCAGCAGTTTTTGGGAGGGAAGCAATCAGCCCCAGCATTTT.

The chain couples TRBV29-1 to TRBJ2-1, with 10 positions matching TRBD2. Germline V CDR1 and CDR2: SQVTM, ANQGSEA. V lost 0 bases and J lost 4; bases outside the gene matches: 3. CDR3 length equals 15 residues. This CDR3 is CSVEDVSGGYNEQFF. CDR3 bases: TGCAGCGTTGAAGATGTTAGCGGGGGGTACAATGAGCAGTTCTTC.

This chain joins TRBV11-2 and TRBJ2-2; a possible D gene is TRBD2 (5 bases). V lost 3 bases, J lost 4 bases, and 12 bases lay in between. Germline values: CDR1 SGHAT, CDR2 FQNNGV. The CDR3 totals 15 residues. Written as DNA, the CDR3 is TGTGCCAGCAGCTTCGGAATTGGAGGCACCGGGGAGCTGTTTTTT. Translating it yields CASSFGIGGTGELFF.

V gene TRBV28 combines with J gene TRBJ2-3; maybe TRBD1 (7 bases). Deletions cut 6 bases from V and 5 bases from J, with 21 bases between. This CDR3 has 16 residues. The germline V gene encodes CDR1 MDHEN and CDR2 SYDVKM. CDR3 coding DNA: TGTGCCAGCAGCAAACATTCGGCAGGGGGGAAAGATACGCAGTATTTT. Its translation is CASSKHSAGGKDTQYF.